This paragraph reports one T cell receptor (beta chain). Its antigen is undetermined. This sample is drawn from a study of shared clonotypes between healthy human individuals. The method was immunoSEQ multiplex PCR; TCRdb's version includes in-frame clones alone and lacks a portion of them. Here the sample spans around 690,000 clones, roughly 87% being singletons. General study results and limits: Among the subsets, naive ones generally showed larger estimated richness than memory ones. Blood was the only sampled material, and tissue repertoires likely differ.

The CDR3 spans 17 residues. Trimming stripped 5 bases from V and 0 bases from J, with 17 bases between. The germline CDR1 and CDR2 sequences are MNHEY and SMNVEV (reference sequence). The sequence was collected from a young man in good health. Some clones in this sample may be carry-over from other donors' samples. Sequencing was carried out using memory CD8+ T cells from PBMCs. Subset reported: CD45RO+ cells pooled with CCR7-negative TemRA cells. V gene TRBV27 combines with J gene TRBJ2-1; weak D call: TRBD2 (5 bases). The CDR3 sequence: CASSLNPGLSSYNEQFF. DNA for the CDR3: TGTGCCAGCAGTCTTAACCCTGGACTGAGCTCCTACAATGAGCAGTTCTTC.